This T cell receptor (beta chain) is drawn from a study of T cell responses to AZD1222 COVID-19 vaccine. Findings and limits, study-wide: Clonal diversity was possibly underestimated, and white British individuals and females predominated among donors.

On this clone: Its specificity is not known.

Assay used: immunoSEQ multiplex PCR; TCRdb lists only in-frame clones, some missing. The sample yields some 65,000 clones, 70% to 80% seen once. This receptor was identified in an adult in good health. The material was peripheral blood, obtained on day 0 of MenACWY control vaccination.

CDR3 in DNA: TGCGCCAGCCGAATCGACCCCGCTAACTATGGCTACACCTTC. As protein: CASRIDPANYGYTF. V usage is TRBV5-1 and J usage is TRBJ1-2; D is ambiguous. Trimming removed 7 bases at V and 0 bases at J, with 13 bases between. The CDR3 loop spans 14 amino acids. Germline loops: CDR1 SGHRS, CDR2 YFSETQ.